This T cell receptor (beta chain) was recovered during a study of T-cell reconstitution after alpha-beta-depleted transplantation in children. It was with unique molecular identifiers that the TCRbeta library was prepared. TCRdb reprocessed the PCR reads via MiXCR and lists one record per CDR3 protein. The sample shows roughly 220,000 distinct CDR3 sequences, 12% of them seen only once. Looked up from germline, CDR1 is LGHNA and CDR2 is YNFKEQ. V lost 1 base to trimming and J lost 5 bases, with 7 bases between them. This CDR3 is 13 amino acids long. The sample was PBMCs from the stem cell graft donor, taken from the stem cell graft. V is TRBV4-2 and J is TRBJ2-3; weak D call: TRBD1 (5 bases). This clonotype originated in a human donor who donated a stem cell graft to a child with acute lymphoblastic leukemia. CDR3 DNA sequence: TGTGCCAGCAGCCAAGCCCAGGGAGATACGCAGTATTTT. It translates to CASSQAQGDTQYF.